Below are 2 T cell receptor beta chains sequenced from a single sample in a study of T cell clonality in common variable immunodeficiency. The protocol was immunoSEQ multiplex PCR, while the TCRdb copy is restricted to in-frame clones and leaves out a portion. This sample has about 34,000 clones, each found more than once. Sequences were obtained from peripheral blood mononuclear cells. The source of these receptors is a person between 18 and 75 years old in good health.

This clone was detected many times. The CDR3 end falls 3 residues outside the read, so it is completed with the germline J gene. The chain joins TRBV5-6 to TRBJ2-2; no reliable D call. The CDR3 has 13 amino acids. Germline CDR1 SGHDT, CDR2 YYEEEE. The V and J ends lost 4 bases and 0 bases respectively, with 4 bases between them. CDR3 residues: CASSLTNTGELFF. The DNA read from the CDR3 is TGTGCCAGCAGCCTAACGAACACCGGGGAG.

This clone appeared a few times. The CDR3 loop reads CSGGGQGRHEQYF. The covered CDR3 bases are TGCAGTGGGGGGGGACAGGGGCGGCACGAG. The V call is TRBV20-1, the J call TRBJ2-7; TRBD1 matches 10 bases. The CDR3 extends 3 residues past the end of the read, so its final part is completed from the germline J gene. Germline CDR1 is DFQATT and CDR2 is SNEGSKA (reference sequence). The CDR3 consists of 13 residues. J lost 5 bases, V lost 7 bases, and 8 bases had no gene match.